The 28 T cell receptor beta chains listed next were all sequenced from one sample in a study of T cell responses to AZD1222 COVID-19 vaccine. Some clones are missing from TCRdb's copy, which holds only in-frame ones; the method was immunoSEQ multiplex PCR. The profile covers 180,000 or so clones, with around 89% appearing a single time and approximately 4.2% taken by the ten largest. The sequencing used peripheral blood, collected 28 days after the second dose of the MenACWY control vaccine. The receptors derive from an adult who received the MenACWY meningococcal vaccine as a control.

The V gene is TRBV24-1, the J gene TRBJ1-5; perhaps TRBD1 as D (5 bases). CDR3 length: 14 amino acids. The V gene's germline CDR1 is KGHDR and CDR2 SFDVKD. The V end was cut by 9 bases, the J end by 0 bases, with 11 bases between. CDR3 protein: CATGGDGSNQPQHF. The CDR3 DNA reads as TGTGCCACCGGCGGGGACGGTAGCAATCAGCCCCAGCATTTT.

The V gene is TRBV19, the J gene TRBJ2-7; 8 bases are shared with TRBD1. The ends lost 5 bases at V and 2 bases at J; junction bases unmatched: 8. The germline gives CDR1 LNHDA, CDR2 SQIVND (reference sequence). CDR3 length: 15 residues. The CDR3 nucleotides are TGTGCCAGTAGTCCGGAGGACAGGGCGCCCTACGAGCAGTACTTC. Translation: CASSPEDRAPYEQYF.

The chain's CDR3 is CASSVVGGGALHF. CDR3 DNA: TGTGCCAGCAGCGTCGTGGGTGGGGGGGCCCTCCACTTT. V and J are TRBV5-4 and TRBJ1-6; possibly TRBD1 for D (5 bases). Germline CDR1 SGHNT, CDR2 YYREEE (reference sequence). V lost 4 bases to trimming and J lost 14 bases, with 16 bases between them. This CDR3 has 13 amino acids.

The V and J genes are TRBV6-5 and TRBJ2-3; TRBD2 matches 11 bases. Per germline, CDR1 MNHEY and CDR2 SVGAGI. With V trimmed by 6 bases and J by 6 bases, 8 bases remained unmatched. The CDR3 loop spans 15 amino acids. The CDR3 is CASSQGSGRGDTQYF. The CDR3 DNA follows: TGTGCCAGCAGCCAGGGTAGCGGGAGGGGTGATACGCAGTATTTT.

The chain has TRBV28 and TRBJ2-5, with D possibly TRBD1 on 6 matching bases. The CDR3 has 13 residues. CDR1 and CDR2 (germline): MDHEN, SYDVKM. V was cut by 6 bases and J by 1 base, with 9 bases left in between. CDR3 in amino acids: CASRRTAQETQYF. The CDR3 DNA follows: TGTGCCAGCAGAAGGACAGCCCAAGAGACCCAGTACTTC.

In DNA, the CDR3 is TGTGCCAGCTCACCAAGCGGGAGCAACTACGAGCAGTACTTC. Its translation is CASSPSGSNYEQYF. The chain uses TRBV18 and TRBJ2-7, with TRBD2 matching over 8 bases. Unmatched junction bases numbered 3, after V lost 2 bases and J lost 3 bases. The CDR3 has 14 residues. Germline CDR1 and CDR2: KGHSH and LQKENI.

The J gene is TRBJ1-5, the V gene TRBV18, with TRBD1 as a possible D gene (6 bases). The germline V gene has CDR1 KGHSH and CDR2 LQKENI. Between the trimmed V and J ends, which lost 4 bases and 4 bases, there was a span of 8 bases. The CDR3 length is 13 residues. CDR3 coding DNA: TGTGCCAGCTCACAGGGGGAGAATCAGCCCCAGCATTTT. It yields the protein CASSQGENQPQHF.

CDR3: CASDRASGNTIYF. The CDR3 bases are TGTGCCAGCGACAGGGCCTCTGGAAACACCATATATTTT. This sequence joins TRBV19 and TRBJ1-3, with 7 bases that match TRBD1. The germline gives CDR1 LNHDA, CDR2 SQIVND (reference sequence). This CDR3 is 13 amino acids long. The V gene end was trimmed by 9 bases and the J gene end by 0 bases; junction bases not matched to a gene: 2.

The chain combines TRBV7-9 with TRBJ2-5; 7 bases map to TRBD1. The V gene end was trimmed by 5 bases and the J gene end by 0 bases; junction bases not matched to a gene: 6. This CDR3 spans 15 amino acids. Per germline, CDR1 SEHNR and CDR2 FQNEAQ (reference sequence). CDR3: CASSPLGQYQETQYF. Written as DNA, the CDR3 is TGTGCCAGCAGCCCTCTGGGACAGTACCAAGAGACCCAGTACTTC.

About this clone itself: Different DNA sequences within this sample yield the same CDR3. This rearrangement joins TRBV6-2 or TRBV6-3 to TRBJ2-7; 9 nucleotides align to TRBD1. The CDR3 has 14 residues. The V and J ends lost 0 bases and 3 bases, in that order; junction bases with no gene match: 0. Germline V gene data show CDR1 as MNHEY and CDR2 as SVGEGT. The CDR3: CASSYSTGGYEQYF. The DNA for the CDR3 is TGTGCCAGCAGTTACTCGACAGGGGGCTACGAGCAGTACTTC.

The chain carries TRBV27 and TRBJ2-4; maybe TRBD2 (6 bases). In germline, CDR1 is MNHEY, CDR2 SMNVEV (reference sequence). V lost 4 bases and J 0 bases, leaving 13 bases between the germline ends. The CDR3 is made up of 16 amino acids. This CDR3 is CASSSGGTLAKNIQYF. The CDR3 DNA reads TGTGCCAGCAGTTCAGGCGGGACCCTAGCCAAAAACATTCAGTACTTC.

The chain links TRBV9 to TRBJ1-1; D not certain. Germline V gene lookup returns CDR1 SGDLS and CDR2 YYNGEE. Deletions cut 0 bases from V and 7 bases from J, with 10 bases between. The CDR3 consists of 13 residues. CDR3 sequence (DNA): TGTGCCAGCAGCGTAGTGGGGTGGGGTGAAGCTTTCTTT. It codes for CASSVVGWGEAFF.

Here the CDR3 reads CASKGHANTEAFF. CDR3 DNA sequence: TGTGCCAGCAAGGGCCATGCCAACACTGAAGCTTTCTTT. The V gene is TRBV7-2, the J gene TRBJ1-1; no clear D. Looked up from germline, CDR1 is SGHTA and CDR2 is FQGNSA. The CDR3 covers 13 residues. Trimming cost V 7 bases and J 2 bases, with 11 bases left between them.

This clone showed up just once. The DNA of the CDR3 is TGTGCCAGCGGCCTACAGGGGGACACCGGGGAGCTGTTTTTT. Its translation: CASGLQGDTGELFF. This sequence joins TRBV5-5 and TRBJ2-2; 8 positions agree with TRBD1. CDR3 length: 14 amino acids. The junction had 5 bases not matched to a gene; V was cut back by 7 bases and J by 3 bases. Germline assignment: CDR1 SGHKS and CDR2 YYEKEE (reference sequence).

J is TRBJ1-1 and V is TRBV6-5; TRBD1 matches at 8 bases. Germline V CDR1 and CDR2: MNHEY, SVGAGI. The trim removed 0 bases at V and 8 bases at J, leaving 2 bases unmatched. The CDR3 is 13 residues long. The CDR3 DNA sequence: TGTGCCAGCAGTTACTCGGACAGGGCAGAAGCTTTCTTT. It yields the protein CASSYSDRAEAFF.

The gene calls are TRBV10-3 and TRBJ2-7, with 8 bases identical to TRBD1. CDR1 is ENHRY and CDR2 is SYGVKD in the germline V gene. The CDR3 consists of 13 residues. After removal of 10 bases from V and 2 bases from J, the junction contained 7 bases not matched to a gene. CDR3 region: CATRTGKAYEQYF. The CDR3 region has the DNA TGTGCCACCCGGACAGGGAAGGCCTACGAGCAGTACTTC.

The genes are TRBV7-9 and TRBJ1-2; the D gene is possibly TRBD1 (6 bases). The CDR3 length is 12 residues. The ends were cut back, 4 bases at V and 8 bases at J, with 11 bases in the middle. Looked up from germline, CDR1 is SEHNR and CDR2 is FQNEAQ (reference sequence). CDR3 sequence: CASSSTGRGYTF. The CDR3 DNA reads TGTGCCAGCAGCTCCACAGGGAGAGGCTACACCTTC.

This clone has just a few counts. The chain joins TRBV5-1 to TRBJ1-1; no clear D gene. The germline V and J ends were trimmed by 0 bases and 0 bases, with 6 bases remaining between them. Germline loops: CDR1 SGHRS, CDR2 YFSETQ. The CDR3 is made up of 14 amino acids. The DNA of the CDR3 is TGCGCCAGCAGCTTGGGGCACTTGAACACTGAAGCTTTCTTT. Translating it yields CASSLGHLNTEAFF.

Here the CDR3 DNA reads TGTGCCATCAGTGGGGGTGGGGCAGAAGAGACCCAGTACTTC. Protein sequence: CAISGGGAEETQYF. The chain has TRBV10-3 and TRBJ2-5, with D tentatively TRBD1 (5 bases). Trimming cost V 4 bases and J 3 bases, with 12 bases left between them. From germline, CDR1 is ENHRY and CDR2 SYGVKD. The CDR3 spans 14 residues.

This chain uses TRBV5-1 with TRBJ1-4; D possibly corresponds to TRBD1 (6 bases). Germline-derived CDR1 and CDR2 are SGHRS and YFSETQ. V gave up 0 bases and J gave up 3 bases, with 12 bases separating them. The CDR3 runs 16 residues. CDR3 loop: CASSLATGLANEKLFF. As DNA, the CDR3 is TGCGCCAGCAGCTTGGCGACAGGTCTAGCTAATGAAAAACTGTTTTTT.

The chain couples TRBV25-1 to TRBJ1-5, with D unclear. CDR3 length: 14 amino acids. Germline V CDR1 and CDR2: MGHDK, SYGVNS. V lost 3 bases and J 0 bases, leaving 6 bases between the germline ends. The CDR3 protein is CASSDPYSNQPQHF. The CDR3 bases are TGTGCCAGCAGTGACCCCTATAGCAATCAGCCCCAGCATTTT.

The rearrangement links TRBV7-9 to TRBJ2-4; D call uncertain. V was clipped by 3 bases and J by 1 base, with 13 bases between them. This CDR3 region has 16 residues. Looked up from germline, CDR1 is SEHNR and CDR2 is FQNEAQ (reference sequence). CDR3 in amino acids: CASSLGALEAKNIQYF. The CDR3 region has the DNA TGTGCCAGCAGCTTGGGTGCCCTCGAGGCCAAAAACATTCAGTACTTC.

This CDR3 is CASRLGAEAFF. CDR3 nucleotide sequence: TGTGCCAGCAGGCTGGGGGCAGAAGCTTTCTTT. V is TRBV12-3 or TRBV12-4 and J is TRBJ1-1, with D tentatively TRBD1 (6 bases). The CDR3 sequence is 11 residues long. Trimming stripped 6 bases from V and 8 bases from J, with 10 bases between.

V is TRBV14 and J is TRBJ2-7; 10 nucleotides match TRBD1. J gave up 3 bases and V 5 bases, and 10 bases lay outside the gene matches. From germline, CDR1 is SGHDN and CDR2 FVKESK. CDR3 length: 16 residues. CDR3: CASSARTGGGNYEQYF. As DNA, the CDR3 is TGTGCCAGCAGCGCCCGGACAGGGGGAGGGAACTACGAGCAGTACTTC.

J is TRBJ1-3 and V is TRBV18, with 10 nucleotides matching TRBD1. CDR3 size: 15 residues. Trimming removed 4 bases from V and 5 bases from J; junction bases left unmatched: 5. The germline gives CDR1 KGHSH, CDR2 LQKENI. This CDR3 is CASSQGTGVRNTIYF. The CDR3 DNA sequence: TGTGCCAGCTCACAAGGGACAGGGGTGAGAAACACCATATATTTT.

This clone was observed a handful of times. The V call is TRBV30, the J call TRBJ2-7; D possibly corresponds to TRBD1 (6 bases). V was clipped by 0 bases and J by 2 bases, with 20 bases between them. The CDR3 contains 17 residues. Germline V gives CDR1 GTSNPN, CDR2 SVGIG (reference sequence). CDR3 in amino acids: CAWSVGYYRDSPYEQYF. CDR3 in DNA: TGTGCCTGGAGTGTAGGTTATTACAGGGATAGCCCCTACGAGCAGTACTTC.

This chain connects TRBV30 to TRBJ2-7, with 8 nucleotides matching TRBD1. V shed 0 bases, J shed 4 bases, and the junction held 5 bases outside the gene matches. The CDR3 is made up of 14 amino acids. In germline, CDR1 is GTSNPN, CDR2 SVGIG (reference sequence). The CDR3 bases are TGTGCCTGGAGTGTTGCGGACAGGGCTTACGAGCAGTACTTC. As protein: CAWSVADRAYEQYF.

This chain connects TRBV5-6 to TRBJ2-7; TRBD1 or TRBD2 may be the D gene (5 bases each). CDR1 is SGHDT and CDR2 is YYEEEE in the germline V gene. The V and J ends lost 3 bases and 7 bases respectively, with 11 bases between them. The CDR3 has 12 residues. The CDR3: CASSWDEREQYF. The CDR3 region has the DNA TGTGCCAGCAGCTGGGACGAGAGAGAGCAGTACTTC.